This entry lists 2 T cell receptor beta chains sequenced from one sample in a study of T cells in Graves' hyperthyroidism and ophthalmopathy. Amplification of TCR beta CDR3 regions was performed using RNA transcripts as template. The TCR CDR3 was amplified in a first-round RT-PCR using the HTBI primer set. One entry per CDR3 protein results from TCRdb running MiXCR on the multiplex PCR reads. The sample lists about 350,000 distinct CDR3 sequences, roughly 15% occurring once. The sequenced sample was blood. These TCRs come from a woman aged 60-75 years with Graves' ophthalmopathy.

This clonotype came up many times. V and J are TRBV7-9 and TRBJ2-7; weak D call: TRBD1 (5 bases). This CDR3 is 14 amino acids long. Germline-derived CDR1 and CDR2 are SEHNR and FQNEAQ (reference sequence). V was cut by 5 bases and J by 4 bases, with 15 bases left in between. This CDR3 reads CASSESGASYEQYF. The CDR3 region has the DNA TGTGCCAGCAGCGAAAGTGGGGCCTCTTACGAGCAGTACTTC.

This clonotype turned up a few times. The chain uses TRBV6-1 and TRBJ2-5; D perhaps matches TRBD1 (6 bases). This CDR3 contains 13 residues. Germline CDR1 MNHNS, CDR2 SASEGT. Trimming cost V 6 bases and J 1 base, with 9 bases left between them. The CDR3 DNA is TGTGCCAGCAGGACAGGCCCCCAAGAGACCCAGTACTTC. Encoded protein: CASRTGPQETQYF.